Following are 2 T cell receptor beta chains from one sample sequenced in a study of shared clonotypes between healthy human individuals. The method was immunoSEQ multiplex PCR; TCRdb's version includes in-frame clones alone and lacks a portion of them. The repertoire consists of 2 million to 2.5 million clones, with approximately 94% occurring once and the leading ten covering approximately 0.13%. The sample consisted of naive CD4+ T cells sorted from blood. Subset noted: CD45RA+ positively selected. The receptors shown here come from a man between 18 and 35 years old in good health.

The chain employs TRBV4-2 and TRBJ2-5; no reliable D call. Germline CDR1 LGHNA, CDR2 YNFKEQ. This CDR3 is built from 15 residues. Trimming shortened V by 4 bases and J by 5 bases, and 17 bases separated the two germline ends. In DNA form, the CDR3 reads TGTGCCAGCAGCCCTGAAGCAAGTTTCTGGGAGACCCAGTACTTC. Protein sequence: CASSPEASFWETQYF.

The gene calls are TRBV6-5 and TRBJ1-5, with no clear D. CDR3 length: 14 residues. Per germline, CDR1 MNHEY and CDR2 SVGAGI. Trimming stripped 4 bases from V and 2 bases from J, with 9 bases between. CDR3 sequence (DNA): TGTGCCAGCAGTTTCGGCCGCGGCAATCAGCCCCAGCATTTT. Protein sequence: CASSFGRGNQPQHF.